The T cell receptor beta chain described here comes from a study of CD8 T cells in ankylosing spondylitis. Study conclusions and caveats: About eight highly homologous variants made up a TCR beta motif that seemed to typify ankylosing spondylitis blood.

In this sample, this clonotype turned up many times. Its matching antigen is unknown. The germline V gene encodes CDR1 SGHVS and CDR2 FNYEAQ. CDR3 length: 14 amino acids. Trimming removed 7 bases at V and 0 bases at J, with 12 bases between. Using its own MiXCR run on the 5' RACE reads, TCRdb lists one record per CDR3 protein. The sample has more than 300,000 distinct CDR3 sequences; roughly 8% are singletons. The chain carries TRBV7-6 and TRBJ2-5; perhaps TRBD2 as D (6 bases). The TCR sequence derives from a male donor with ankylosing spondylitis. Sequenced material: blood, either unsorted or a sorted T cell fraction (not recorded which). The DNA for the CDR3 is TGTGCCAGCACGTGGAGGGAGGACCAAGAGACCCAGTACTTC. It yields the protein CASTWREDQETQYF.